This T cell receptor beta chain was sequenced for a study of blood T cells in healthy people across ages (dated by TCRdb to about 2015). The study in broad terms: In model experiments, roughly one uniquely barcoded TCR beta cDNA molecule per two T cells was captured by template switching. To avoid experimental bias, donors of different ages were distributed randomly across sequencing lanes. Donors were grouped into four age groups: young (average 16 years), middle-aged (roughly 38), aged (62) and long-lived (approximately 82). To track age-related changes in TCR beta repertoire diversity, the study relied on deep sequencing normalized with unique cDNA molecular identifiers. For two donors (one aged 18 to 30 and one aged 80 or older), the study analyzed two additional independent replicas of 1 million unique cDNA reads from the same blood draw. Study-level results and caveats: Compared with the aged group, the long-lived group had more naive CD4+ T cells, fewer expanded clones and increased TCR diversity, a pattern suggesting age selection. Because the CMV infection status of the donors was unknown, age-related changes in expanded clonotypes may potentially have been confounded. Because profiling used bulk unsorted PBMCs, naive and antigen-experienced compartments could not be compared conclusively. Observed TCR beta diversity correlated strongly with the percentage of naive T cells measured by flow cytometry. Estimates of total diversity based on one million sequenced T cells were considered lower bounds and underestimates. Observed TCR beta diversity per million T cells fell roughly linearly with age, and a significant reduction was already apparent by age roughly 40.

This clonotype was seen at least ten times. What this receptor recognizes is not known. Base qualities are not at hand, and no much larger clone is one base apart. Donors were around 37 systemically healthy Caucasian individuals from Russia aged about 6 to 100 years. Roughly 10 milliliters of peripheral blood were drawn from each donor into EDTA-treated Vacutainer tubes. PBMCs were isolated by Ficoll-Paque density-gradient centrifugation, with at least 6 million obtained per sample. Trizol reagent was used to extract total RNA from PBMCs, with at least 6 micrograms per sample. The percentages of naive CD45RAhigh/CD27high T cells were determined by flow cytometry on a PBMC aliquot from every donor. To prepare the library, 5' RACE was applied. The instrument was an Illumina HiSeq 2500. A second PCR of about 7 to 12 cycles was run with a J-beta primer mix and a sample-barcoded 5' primer. Each TCR beta cDNA molecule received a unique molecular identifier from a template-switch 5' adaptor carrying 12 random nucleotides. Each sample yielded at least 2.5 million CDR3-containing paired-end reads. The Mint cDNA synthesis kit, primed by a TRBC-specific oligonucleotide, was used to synthesize first-strand cDNA from all RNA. After uracil-DNA glycosylase treatment, a first 18-cycle PCR used universal primers M1SS and BC2_uni_R on all cDNA. In the authors' own workflow: For normalization, 1 million high-quality reads were randomly selected from each sample, with every read carrying a distinct molecular identifier. Instead of being binned into consensus sequences, reads that shared molecular identifiers were thrown out. MiTCR, set to a Q25 quality threshold and the strictest error-elimination algorithm, was used for CDR3 identification, clonotype clustering and error correction. Lower-bound total TCR beta diversity was estimated with a nonparametric unseen species model using Euler transformation. TCRdb ran its own pipeline on the public reads, namely fastp trimming at Q25 and MiXCR clone calling, and kept in-frame beta chains. Records with the same CDR3 protein are collapsed into one entry carrying the most frequent genes and DNA. The V and J calls, along with clone size, are taken from TCRdb and not from the paper's own processing. The sample yields roughly 730,000 distinct CDR3 sequences; 45% to 70% were counted once. 25% to 30% of the sample is taken by the ten largest.

The CDR3 covers 16 residues, taking in both the cysteine and the phenylalanine. The only DNA kept is the CDR3, 48 bases in frame from the first base. The germline V gene supplies CDR1 SQVTM and CDR2 ANQGSEA. A distance of 13 bases separates the germline ends of V and J, which lose 0 bases and 1 base respectively. The sequence was collected from a man aged 35-49 years in good health. The sequencing input was blood. The chain couples TRBV29-1 to TRBJ2-4; the best D guess is TRBD1, with 5 bases matching. The base sequence is TGCAGCGTTGAAGATCCGGTGAACAGGGCCAAAAACATTCAGTACTTC. Its protein is CSVEDPVNRAKNIQYF.